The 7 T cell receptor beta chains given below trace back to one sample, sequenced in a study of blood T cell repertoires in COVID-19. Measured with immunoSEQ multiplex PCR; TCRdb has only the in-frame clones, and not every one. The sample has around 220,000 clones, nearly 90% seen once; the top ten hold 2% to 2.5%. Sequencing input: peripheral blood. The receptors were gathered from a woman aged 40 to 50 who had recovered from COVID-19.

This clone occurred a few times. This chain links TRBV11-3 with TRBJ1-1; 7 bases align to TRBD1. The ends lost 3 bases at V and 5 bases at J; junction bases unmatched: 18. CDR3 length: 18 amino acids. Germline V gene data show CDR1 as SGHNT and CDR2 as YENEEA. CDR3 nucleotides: TGTGCCAGCAGCTTCCAGGGGTCAGGGGGACAAGGGCGGACTGAAGCTTTCTTT. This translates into CASSFQGSGGQGRTEAFF.

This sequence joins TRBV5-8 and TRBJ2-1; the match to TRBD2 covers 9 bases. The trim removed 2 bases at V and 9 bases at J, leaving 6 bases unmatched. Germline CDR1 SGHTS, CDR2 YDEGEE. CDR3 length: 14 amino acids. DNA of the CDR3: TGTGCCAGCAGCTTTGATAGCGGGAGTGTTGAGCAGTTCTTC. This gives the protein CASSFDSGSVEQFF.

The CDR3 DNA follows: TGTGCCAGCAATCGGGATGGGGCAGATACGCAGTATTTT. It specifies CASNRDGADTQYF. The rearrangement uses TRBV27 and TRBJ2-3; D might be TRBD2 (5 bases). The V end was cut by 7 bases, the J end by 4 bases, with 12 bases between. The CDR3 sequence is 13 residues long. The V gene's germline CDR1 is MNHEY and CDR2 SMNVEV (reference sequence).

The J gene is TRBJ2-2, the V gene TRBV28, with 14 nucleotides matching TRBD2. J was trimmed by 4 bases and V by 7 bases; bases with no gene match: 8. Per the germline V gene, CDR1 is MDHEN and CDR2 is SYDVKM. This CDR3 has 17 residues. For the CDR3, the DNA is TGTGCCAGCATGAAGACTAGCGGGGGGGAATTCACCGGGGAGCTGTTTTTT. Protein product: CASMKTSGGEFTGELFF.

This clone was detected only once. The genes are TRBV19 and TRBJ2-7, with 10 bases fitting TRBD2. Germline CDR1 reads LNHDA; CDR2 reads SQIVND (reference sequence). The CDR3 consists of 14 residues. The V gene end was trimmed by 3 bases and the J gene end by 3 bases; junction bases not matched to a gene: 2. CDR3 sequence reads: CASSMASGSYEQYF. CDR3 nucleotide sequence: TGTGCCAGTAGTATGGCTAGCGGGAGCTACGAGCAGTACTTC.

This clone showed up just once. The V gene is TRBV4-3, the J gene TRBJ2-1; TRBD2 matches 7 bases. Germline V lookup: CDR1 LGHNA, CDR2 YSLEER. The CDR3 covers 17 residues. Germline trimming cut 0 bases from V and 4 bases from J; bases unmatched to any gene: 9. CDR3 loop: CASSQELATGGYNEQFF. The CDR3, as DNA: TGCGCCAGCAGCCAAGAGTTGGCCACGGGGGGATACAATGAGCAGTTCTTC.

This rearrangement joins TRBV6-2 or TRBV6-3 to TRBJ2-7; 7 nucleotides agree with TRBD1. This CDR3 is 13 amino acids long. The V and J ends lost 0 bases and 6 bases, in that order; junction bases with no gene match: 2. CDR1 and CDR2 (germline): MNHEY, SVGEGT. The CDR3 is CASSYSQGPEQYF. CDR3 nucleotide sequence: TGTGCCAGCAGTTACTCACAGGGGCCCGAGCAGTACTTC.